This paragraph covers one T cell receptor (beta chain) sequence. Antigen: not known. Trimming took off 5 bases at V and 4 bases at J, with 12 bases between the two ends. Germline CDR1 SNHLY, CDR2 FYNNEI. The CDR3 totals 14 residues. Assay used: immunoSEQ multiplex PCR; TCRdb lists only in-frame clones, some missing. The sample contains about 93,000 clones, 89% of which appear only once. The source of the sample is a study of T cell responses to AZD1222 COVID-19 vaccine. Overall study results and limits: Close to half of spike-specific TCRs reportedly recognize unmutated variant regions. The donor cohort was predominantly white British with a female majority, and clonal diversity may have been underestimated. Of the AZD1222 recipients, only 5 to 7 were seropositive at baseline. Vaccination with two AZD1222 doses was followed by a rise in Spike-specific TCR breadth and depth.

The rearrangement links TRBV2 to TRBJ1-5; no clear D. Sequenced material: peripheral blood, taken on day 0 of MenACWY control vaccination. This receptor was identified in an adult in good health. The CDR3 DNA sequence: TGTGCCAGCAGTCAAGTTGATACTAATCAGCCCCAGCATTTT. Amino acid sequence: CASSQVDTNQPQHF.